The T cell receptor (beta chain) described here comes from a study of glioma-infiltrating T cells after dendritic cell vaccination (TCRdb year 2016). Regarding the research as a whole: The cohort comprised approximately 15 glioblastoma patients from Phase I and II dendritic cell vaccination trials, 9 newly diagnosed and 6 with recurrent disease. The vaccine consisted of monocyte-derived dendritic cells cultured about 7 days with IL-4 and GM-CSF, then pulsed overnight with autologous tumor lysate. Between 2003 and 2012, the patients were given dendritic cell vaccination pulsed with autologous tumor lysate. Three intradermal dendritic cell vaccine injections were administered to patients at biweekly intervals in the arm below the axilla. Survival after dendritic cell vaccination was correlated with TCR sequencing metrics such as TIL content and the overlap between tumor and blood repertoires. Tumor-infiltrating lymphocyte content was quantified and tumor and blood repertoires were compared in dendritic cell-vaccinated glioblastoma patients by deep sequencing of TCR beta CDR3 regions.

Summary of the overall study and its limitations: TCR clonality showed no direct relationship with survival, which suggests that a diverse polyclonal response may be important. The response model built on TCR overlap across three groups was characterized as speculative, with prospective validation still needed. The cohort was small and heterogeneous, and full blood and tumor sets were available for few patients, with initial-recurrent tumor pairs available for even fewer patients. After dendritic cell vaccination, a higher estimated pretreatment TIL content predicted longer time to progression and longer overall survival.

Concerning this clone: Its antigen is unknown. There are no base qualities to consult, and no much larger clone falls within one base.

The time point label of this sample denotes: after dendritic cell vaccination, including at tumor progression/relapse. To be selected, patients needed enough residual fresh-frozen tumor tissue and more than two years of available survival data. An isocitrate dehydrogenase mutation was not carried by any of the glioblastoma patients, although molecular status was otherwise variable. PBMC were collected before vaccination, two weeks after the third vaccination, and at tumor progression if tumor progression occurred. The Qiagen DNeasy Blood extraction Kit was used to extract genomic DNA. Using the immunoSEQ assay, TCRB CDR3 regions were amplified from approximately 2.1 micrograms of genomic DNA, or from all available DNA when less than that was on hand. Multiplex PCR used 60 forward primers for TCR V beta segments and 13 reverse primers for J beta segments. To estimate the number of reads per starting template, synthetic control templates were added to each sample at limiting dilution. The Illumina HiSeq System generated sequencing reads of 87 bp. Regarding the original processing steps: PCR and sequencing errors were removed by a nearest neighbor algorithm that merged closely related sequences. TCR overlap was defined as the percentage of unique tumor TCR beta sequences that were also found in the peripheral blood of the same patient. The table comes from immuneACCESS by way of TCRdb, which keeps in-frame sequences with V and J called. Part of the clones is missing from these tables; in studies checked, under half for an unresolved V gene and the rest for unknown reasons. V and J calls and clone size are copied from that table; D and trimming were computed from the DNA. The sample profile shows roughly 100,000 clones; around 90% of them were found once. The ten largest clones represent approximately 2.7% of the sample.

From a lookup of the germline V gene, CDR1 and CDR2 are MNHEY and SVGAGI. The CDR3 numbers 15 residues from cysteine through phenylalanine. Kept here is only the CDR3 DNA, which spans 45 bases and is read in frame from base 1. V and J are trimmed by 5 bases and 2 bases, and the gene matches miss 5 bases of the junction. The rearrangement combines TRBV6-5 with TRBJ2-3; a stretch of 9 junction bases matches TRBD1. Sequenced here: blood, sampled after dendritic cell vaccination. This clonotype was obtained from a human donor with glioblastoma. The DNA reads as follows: TGTGCCAGCAGTCCGTGGACAGGGGACACAGATACGCAGTATTTT. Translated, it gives CASSPWTGDTDTQYF.